The source of this T cell receptor beta chain is a study of cytomegalovirus exposure and HLA in healthy donors. The data were produced by immunoSEQ multiplex PCR, yet TCRdb's version contains in-frame clones alone and is incomplete. The sample comprises 150,000 to 200,000 clones, more than 70% of which are singletons, and more than 1.1% rests with the top ten. Per germline, CDR1 SGHDN and CDR2 FVKESK. V was cut by 3 bases and J by 6 bases, with 8 bases left in between. CDR3 length: 12 amino acids. The chain links TRBV14 to TRBJ1-1; D perhaps matches TRBD1 (5 bases). This receptor was identified in a woman aged 18-29 years in good health and CMV-seronegative. The sequenced sample was PBMCs. CDR3 sequence reads: CASSHPTAEAFF. The DNA for the CDR3 is TGTGCCAGCAGCCACCCGACAGCTGAAGCTTTCTTT.